Below are 30 T cell receptor beta chains sequenced from a single sample in a study of T and B cells in COVID-19 patients. From blood, about 250-500 ng of genomic DNA served as TRB template. Multiplex PCR with BIOMED2 TRB-A/B primer pools amplified TRB rearrangements. TCRdb recomputed calls from the multiplex PCR reads with MiXCR, one row per CDR3 protein. There are 20,000 to 30,000 distinct CDR3 sequences in the sample; about 33% occur only once, and 1.5% to 2% lies in the top ten. The sequenced sample was blood. Source of these receptors: a human donor who had recovered from COVID-19.

This clonotype was detected only a few times. The chain has TRBV24-1 and TRBJ2-5; tentatively, D is TRBD2 (7 bases). The germline V gene has CDR1 KGHDR and CDR2 SFDVKD. V lost 7 bases, J lost 5 bases, and 13 bases lay in between. The CDR3 is made up of 13 amino acids. The CDR3 bases are TGTGCCACCAGAGAGGGGGGGAGGGAGACCCAGTACTTC. This encodes CATREGGRETQYF.

The chain uses TRBV13 and TRBJ2-1, with 8 bases lining up with TRBD2. V lost 1 base to trimming and J lost 1 base; unmatched junction nucleotides: 9. The CDR3 is 18 amino acids. Germline V CDR1 and CDR2: PRHDT, FYEKMQ (reference sequence). The CDR3 DNA reads as TGTGCCAGCAGCTTAGTCCCACTACGGGGGGGGTCCTACAATGAGCAGTTCTTC. It specifies CASSLVPLRGGSYNEQFF.

There are many counts of this clonotype. The chain is built from TRBV12-3 or TRBV12-4 and TRBJ2-6; D unresolved. Trimming took off 5 bases at V and 0 bases at J, with 20 bases between the two ends. The length of the CDR3 is 19 residues. The CDR3 sequence is CASSPPSAHFLSGANVLTF. The CDR3 DNA follows: TGTGCCAGCAGTCCCCCATCAGCCCATTTCCTCTCTGGGGCCAACGTCCTGACTTTC.

This clonotype is medium-sized in the sample. This rearrangement joins TRBV19 to TRBJ2-3; a possible D gene is TRBD2 (6 bases). V lost 2 bases and J lost 6, with 15 bases in between. CDR3 length: 15 amino acids. Looked up from germline, CDR1 is LNHDA and CDR2 is SQIVND (reference sequence). The DNA for the CDR3 is TGTGCCAGTAGTATATGGGGCGGGATGACGGATACGCAGTATTTT. Amino acid sequence: CASSIWGGMTDTQYF. The whole variable domain, remainder taken from reference TRBV19 and TRBJ2-3, is DGGITQSPKYLFRKEGQNVTLSCEQNLNHDAMYWYRQDPGQGLRLIYYSQIVNDFQKGDIAEGYSVSREKKESFPLTVTSAQKNPTAFYLCASSIWGGMTDTQYFGPGTRLTVL.

The V call is TRBV11-2, the J call TRBJ1-1; a possible D gene is TRBD1 (5 bases). This CDR3 is built from 15 residues. CDR1 is SGHAT, CDR2 FQNNGV, per germline. The V end was cut by 5 bases, the J end by 1 base, with 14 bases between. The CDR3 sequence: CASSDQSRGNTEAFF. The CDR3 DNA reads TGTGCCAGCAGCGATCAATCTAGGGGGAACACTGAAGCTTTCTTT.

This clonotype was observed a few times. The chain is built from TRBV19 and TRBJ1-5, with D hard to call. Trimming removed 0 bases at V and 9 bases at J, with 9 bases between. The CDR3 covers 13 residues. CDR1 and CDR2 (germline): LNHDA, SQIVND (reference sequence). The CDR3 spells CASSIEEGTPQHF. The CDR3 bases are TGTGCCAGTAGTATAGAGGAGGGAACGCCCCAGCATTTT.

In its sample, this clonotype is medium-sized (0.01 to 0.1%). The V gene is TRBV29-1, the J gene TRBJ2-1, with 7 bases aligning to TRBD1. The CDR3 covers 13 residues. From germline, CDR1 is SQVTM and CDR2 ANQGSEA. With V trimmed by 4 bases and J by 3 bases, 3 bases remained unmatched. The CDR3 loop is CSVAGDSYNEQFF. CDR3 bases: TGCAGCGTTGCAGGGGACAGCTACAATGAGCAGTTCTTC.

This clonotype was detected ten times or more. The chain couples TRBV15 to TRBJ2-5, with 8 bases fitting TRBD1. V was pared by 1 base and J by 4 bases, with 5 bases of the junction left unmatched. Germline CDR1 LNHNV, CDR2 YYDKDF (reference sequence). The CDR3 runs 15 residues. The CDR3 region has the DNA TGTGCCACCAGCAGAGTAGACAGGGGAGGAGAGACCCAGTACTTC. Translated: CATSRVDRGGETQYF. Full variable domain (remainder filled in from reference TRBV15 and TRBJ2-5): DAMVIQNPRYQVTQFGKPVTLSCSQTLNHNVMYWYQQKSSQAPKLLFHYYDKDFNNEADTPDNFQSRRPNTSFCFLDIRSPGLGDTAMYLCATSRVDRGGETQYFGPGTRLLVL.

This clonotype is medium-sized by share. The chain employs TRBV19 and TRBJ2-2; D is ambiguous. V was shortened by 6 bases and J by 3 bases, with 11 bases between the two germline ends. Germline V lookup: CDR1 LNHDA, CDR2 SQIVND (reference sequence). The CDR3 spans 14 residues. The CDR3 protein is CASRMFTDTGELFF. DNA of the CDR3: TGTGCCAGTAGGATGTTCACGGACACCGGGGAGCTGTTTTTT.

J is TRBJ2-2 and V is TRBV11-1; 8 bases are a match to TRBD1. From germline, CDR1 is SGHAT and CDR2 FQDESV (reference sequence). Germline trimming cut 1 base from V and 4 bases from J; bases unmatched to any gene: 8. This CDR3 comprises 17 residues. CDR3 loop: CASSLDVGQGSTGELFF. For the CDR3, the DNA is TGTGCCAGCAGCTTAGACGTCGGACAGGGAAGCACCGGGGAGCTGTTTTTT.

The chain employs TRBV6-6 and TRBJ1-2; D is perhaps TRBD1 (6 bases). Germline CDR1 is MNHNY and CDR2 is SVGAGI (reference sequence). Deletions cut 6 bases from V and 8 bases from J, with 16 bases between. The CDR3 contains 13 residues. The CDR3 DNA sequence: TGTGCCAGCAGATTCCTTTTTAGGGGGGGCTACACCTTC. Protein: CASRFLFRGGYTF.

The chain uses TRBV30 and TRBJ1-2, with a possible D match to TRBD1 (6 bases). The CDR3 consists of 14 residues. Trimming removed 1 base at V and 7 bases at J, with 16 bases between. Germline CDR1 reads GTSNPN; CDR2 reads SVGIG (reference sequence). CDR3 sequence (DNA): TGTGCCTGGAGTGCGGGACACATGTGGGCTGGCTACACCTTC. As protein: CAWSAGHMWAGYTF.

J is TRBJ1-4 and V is TRBV5-5; D might be TRBD1 (6 bases). Germline lookup yields CDR1 SGHKS and CDR2 YYEKEE (reference sequence). V was pared by 4 bases and J by 4 bases, with 11 bases between. The CDR3 runs 14 residues. The CDR3 DNA is TGTGCCAGCAGCCGGGGGCCAATTAATGAAAAACTGTTTTTT. Translation gives CASSRGPINEKLFF.

The chain links TRBV7-4 to TRBJ2-5; no reliable D call. The V and J ends lost 4 bases and 2 bases respectively, with 17 bases between them. The CDR3 has 16 amino acids. Per germline, CDR1 SGHVT and CDR2 SQSDAQ. The CDR3 is CASSSQVGAAQETQYF. Here the CDR3 DNA reads TGTGCCAGCAGCTCCCAGGTCGGTGCGGCTCAAGAGACCCAGTACTTC.

This clonotype ranks as medium-sized. The chain is built from TRBV15 and TRBJ2-2; D gene ambiguous. CDR3 size: 16 residues. Germline loops: CDR1 LNHNV, CDR2 YYDKDF (reference sequence). The V and J ends lost 1 base and 0 bases respectively, with 9 bases between them. CDR3 sequence (DNA): TGTGCCACCAGCAGAGGTCAGAGAACGAACACCGGGGAGCTGTTTTTT. Its translation is CATSRGQRTNTGELFF. Full variable domain (outside the CDR3, taken from reference TRBV15 and TRBJ2-2): DAMVIQNPRYQVTQFGKPVTLSCSQTLNHNVMYWYQQKSSQAPKLLFHYYDKDFNNEADTPDNFQSRRPNTSFCFLDIRSPGLGDTAMYLCATSRGQRTNTGELFFGEGSRLTVL.

The V call is TRBV5-4, the J call TRBJ1-2; no definite D call. V gave up 4 bases and J gave up 1 base, with 8 bases separating them. The germline CDR1 and CDR2 sequences are SGHNT and YYREEE (reference sequence). The CDR3 has 13 amino acids. CDR3 in amino acids: CASSPRDNYGYTF. CDR3 sequence (DNA): TGTGCCAGCAGCCCAAGGGATAACTATGGCTACACCTTC.

The rearrangement links TRBV6-2 or TRBV6-3 to TRBJ2-1; D not certain. The CDR3 has 13 residues. The germline CDR1 and CDR2 sequences are MNHEY and SVGEGT. Trimming stripped 5 bases from V and 4 bases from J, with 9 bases between. The CDR3 sequence is CASSDRMYNEQFF. The DNA for the CDR3 is TGTGCCAGCAGTGACCGAATGTACAATGAGCAGTTCTTC.

The V call is TRBV10-3, the J call TRBJ2-3; D call uncertain. Germline loops: CDR1 ENHRY, CDR2 SYGVKD. This CDR3 comprises 16 residues. V lost 0 bases and J lost 0, with 10 bases in between. This chain's CDR3 is CAISESKPGSTDTQYF. CDR3 nucleotide sequence: TGTGCCATCAGTGAGTCGAAACCGGGCAGCACAGATACGCAGTATTTT.

This clonotype was seen at least ten times. The chain links TRBV19 to TRBJ1-1, with TRBD1 matching over 9 bases. Germline V CDR1 and CDR2: LNHDA, SQIVND (reference sequence). The CDR3 loop spans 14 amino acids. The V and J ends lost 9 bases and 3 bases, in that order; junction bases with no gene match: 8. The CDR3 nucleotides read TGTGCCAGCCGGGACAGGGTAGGGGACACTGAAGCTTTCTTT. This encodes CASRDRVGDTEAFF.

About this clonotype itself: Given a much more abundant clone one base away, this may be a read error. This chain connects TRBV30 to TRBJ2-1; 9 bases are shared with TRBD1. Germline V gives CDR1 GTSNPN, CDR2 SVGIG (reference sequence). The CDR3 consists of 15 residues. DNA for the CDR3: TGTGCCAGGAGTCTACTAGACAGGGGGTGGGATGAGCAGTTCTTC. Its translation is CARSLLDRGWDEQFF.

The rearrangement uses TRBV28 and TRBJ1-2; D is unresolved. V was clipped by 4 bases and J by 8 bases, with 8 bases between them. CDR3 length: 11 residues. Germline values: CDR1 MDHEN, CDR2 SYDVKM. CDR3 sequence (DNA): TGTGCCAGCAGTTCGGGAAAGGGCTACACCTTC. The encoded protein is CASSSGKGYTF.

There are a few counts of this clonotype. The chain recombines TRBV6-2 or TRBV6-3 with TRBJ2-3, with 11 bases that match TRBD2. This CDR3 spans 17 amino acids. CDR1 and CDR2 from the germline V gene are MNHEY and SVGEGT. The ends lost 2 bases at V and 3 bases at J; junction bases unmatched: 7. The CDR3 here is CASSYSLAGGLTDTQYF. CDR3 sequence (DNA): TGTGCCAGCAGTTACAGTCTAGCGGGGGGATTGACAGATACGCAGTATTTT.

On this clonotype: At one boundary the junction diverges from the germline segment, which might be a read error. V usage is TRBV5-4 and J usage is TRBJ1-1, with TRBD1 as a possible D gene (6 bases). The germline CDR1 and CDR2 sequences are SGHNT and YYREEE (reference sequence). This CDR3 spans 15 amino acids. DNA for the CDR3: TGCGCCAGCAGCTTGAGGGGGGTTCAGAACACTGAAGCTTTCTTT. It specifies CASSLRGVQNTEAFF.

This clonotype was detected a few times. The chain recombines TRBV6-6 with TRBJ1-1; no firm D call. CDR1 MNHNY and CDR2 SVGAGI come from the germline V gene (reference sequence). The length of the CDR3 is 15 residues. V dropped 4 bases and J dropped 4 bases, with 16 bases sitting between them. CDR3 bases: TGTGCCAGCAGTTTCCCCTCCCTACGAAGCACTGAAGCTTTCTTT. Residues: CASSFPSLRSTEAFF.

The rearrangement links TRBV15 to TRBJ1-2, with 7 bases identical to TRBD1. V shed 3 bases and J 7 bases; nucleotides not matched to a gene: 14. Germline values: CDR1 LNHNV, CDR2 YYDKDF (reference sequence). The CDR3 is made up of 16 amino acids. The CDR3 region is CATSRAGYRGGSGYTF. CDR3 bases: TGTGCCACCAGCAGGGCGGGGTACAGGGGAGGCAGTGGCTACACCTTC.

This clonotype was seen only a few times. V is TRBV18 and J is TRBJ2-3; 11 bases line up with TRBD1. The CDR3 is 16 residues long. Germline V gene data show CDR1 as KGHSH and CDR2 as LQKENI. V trimming: 2 bases; J trimming: 4 bases; junction bases outside the gene matches: 5. Here the CDR3 reads CASSPVGQGASDTQYF. The CDR3 coding sequence is TGTGCCAGCTCACCAGTTGGACAGGGGGCTTCAGATACGCAGTATTTT.

J is TRBJ1-1 and V is TRBV27; D perhaps matches TRBD1 (6 bases). V was shortened by 2 bases and J by 0 bases, with 16 bases between the two germline ends. The CDR3 spans 17 residues. Germline CDR1 is MNHEY and CDR2 is SMNVEV (reference sequence). This CDR3 is CASSLRGPGALNTEAFF. The CDR3, as DNA: TGTGCCAGCAGTTTACGAGGGCCGGGGGCTTTGAACACTGAAGCTTTCTTT.

This clonotype has a handful of counts. This sequence joins TRBV27 and TRBJ2-7, with 11 bases identical to TRBD2. CDR1 and CDR2 from the germline V gene are MNHEY and SMNVEV (reference sequence). The trim removed 7 bases at V and 6 bases at J, leaving 11 bases unmatched. The CDR3 contains 15 residues. CDR3 nucleotide sequence: TGTGCCAGCACCGCAAATAGCGGGAGGGCTCGCGAGCAGTACTTC. Amino acids: CASTANSGRAREQYF.

This clonotype showed up just a few times. This chain joins TRBV7-2 and TRBJ2-5; the match to TRBD1 covers 9 bases. Germline V gene data show CDR1 as SGHTA and CDR2 as FQGNSA. Trimming removed 5 bases from V and 6 bases from J; junction bases left unmatched: 7. This CDR3 contains 14 residues. The CDR3 bases are TGTGCCAGCAGCGACGGACAGGGGATGAAGACCCAGTACTTC. This codes for CASSDGQGMKTQYF.

The chain joins TRBV27 to TRBJ1-5; D possibly corresponds to TRBD1 (6 bases). Trimming left V 1 base short and J 6 bases short, with 13 bases between. The CDR3 contains 15 residues. The germline CDR1 and CDR2 sequences are MNHEY and SMNVEV (reference sequence). CDR3 sequence (DNA): TGTGCCAGCAGTTTATGGGGGCTCGGAGCTCAGCCCCAGCATTTT. Translated, it gives CASSLWGLGAQPQHF.